This TCR beta chain was recorded in a study of blood T cell repertoires in COVID-19. Study information: The study drew acute and convalescent COVID-19 samples from the United States, Italy and Spain.

V gave up 7 bases and J gave up 4 bases; unmatched junction bases: 17. The V gene's germline CDR1 is SGDLS and CDR2 YYNGEE. The CDR3 is 17 residues long. Under the authors' procedure: Nucleated cell number was recorded as an estimate derived from reference gene primer amplification. The data were produced by immunoSEQ multiplex PCR, yet TCRdb's version contains in-frame clones alone and is incomplete. V, J and clone size are those of that table, while D and trimming were read from the DNA. Of 250,000 to 300,000 clones detected, 88% appear once; the ten largest clones hold approximately 1%. Individuals aged roughly 18 to 95 years were recruited from about two dozen US areas. Two consecutive negative NP/OP PCR tests, clearance, or resolved symptoms defined Cohort 3 recovery.

This receptor was obtained from a young woman who had recovered from COVID-19. What was sequenced was PBMCs or T cells enriched from blood (not recorded which). The V gene is TRBV9, the J gene TRBJ1-1, with 9 bases lining up with TRBD1. CDR3 sequence: CASGASRDRVGSTEAFF. CDR3 nucleotides: TGTGCCAGCGGAGCGTCTCGGGACAGGGTCGGGAGCACTGAAGCTTTCTTT.